The TCR beta chain under discussion was sequenced for a study of STAT5B mutations in CD4+ large granular lymphocyte leukemia. Comment on this clone: Its antigen is as yet unknown.

Findings and limits, study-wide: No patients shared main leukemic clonotypes, though less than 30% appeared at low frequency elsewhere.

This was a survey-level run. TCRdb's copy holds only in-frame clones and misses some; the assay was immunoSEQ multiplex PCR. Of 45,000 to 50,000 clones listed, approximately 83% were seen once; the top ten hold about 0.34%. This CDR3 has 11 residues. Trimming cost V 0 bases and J 7 bases, with 4 bases left between them. Germline V gene data show CDR1 as DFQATT and CDR2 as SNEGSKA (reference sequence). The receptor's source is a human donor in good health. Specimen: CD4+ T cells from blood buffy coats. The chain combines TRBV20-1 with TRBJ2-1; D unresolved. CDR3 DNA: TGCAGTGCTAGAGATCTAAATGAGCAGTTCTTC. Protein sequence: CSARDLNEQFF.